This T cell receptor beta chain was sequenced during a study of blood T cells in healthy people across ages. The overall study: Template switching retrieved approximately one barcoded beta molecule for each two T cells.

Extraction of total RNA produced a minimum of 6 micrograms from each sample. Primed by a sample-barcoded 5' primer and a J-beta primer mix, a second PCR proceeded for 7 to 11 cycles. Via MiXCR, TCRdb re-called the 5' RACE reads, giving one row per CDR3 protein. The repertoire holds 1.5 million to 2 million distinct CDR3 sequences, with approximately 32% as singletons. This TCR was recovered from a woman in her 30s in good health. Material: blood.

This CDR3 is CASRFRTGQETQYF. In DNA form, the CDR3 reads TGTGCCAGCAGATTTCGGACAGGGCAAGAGACCCAGTACTTC. This chain uses TRBV6-2 or TRBV6-3 with TRBJ2-5; 8 bases agree with TRBD1. Germline CDR1 reads MNHEY; CDR2 reads SVGEGT. With V trimmed by 6 bases and J by 2 bases, 5 bases remained unmatched. The CDR3 contains 14 residues.